These 30 T cell receptor beta chains were all obtained from the same sample, sequenced in a study of regulatory T cells in long-lasting Graves disease. Time point here: newly diagnosed GD, antithyroid drugs for less than 3 months. The TCR library was prepared using RNA isolated from PBMCs. Arm-PCR with iRepertoire HTBI primers amplified the CDR3 regions for these TCR beta libraries. TCRdb ran MiXCR on the multiplex PCR reads and lists one entry per CDR3 protein. The table shows some 330,000 distinct CDR3 sequences, with approximately 12% occurring only once. This sample was also put to use in a study of T cells in Graves' hyperthyroidism and ophthalmopathy.

The starting material was peripheral blood mononuclear cells (PBMCs), obtained at new diagnosis, from a patient treated with antithyroid drugs. The source of these receptors is a woman under 30 with Graves disease.

This clonotype has at least ten counts. The chain recombines TRBV7-2 with TRBJ2-3; D is unresolved. The germline gives CDR1 SGHTA, CDR2 FQGNSA. Trimming stripped 1 base from V and 0 bases from J, with 11 bases between. This CDR3 comprises 16 residues. DNA of the CDR3: TGTGCCAGCAGCTTAGGGCAGGTCTTTAGCACAGATACGCAGTATTTT. Amino acids: CASSLGQVFSTDTQYF. Combining the CDR3 with reference TRBV7-2 and TRBJ2-3 gives the whole variable domain GAGVSQSPSNKVTEKGKDVELRCDPISGHTALYWYRQSLGQGLEFLIYFQGNSAPDKSGLPSDRFSAERTGGSVSTLTIQRTQQEDSAVYLCASSLGQVFSTDTQYFGPGTRLTVL.

The genes are TRBV9 and TRBJ1-2; TRBD1 is a possible D gene (5 bases). Looked up from germline, CDR1 is SGDLS and CDR2 is YYNGEE. Trimming pared 1 base from V and 5 bases from J, leaving 18 bases between. The CDR3 is 16 amino acids. The CDR3 nucleotides are TGTGCCAGCAGCGTACCTACCGCGGGGGGGATATATGGCTACACCTTC. This translates into CASSVPTAGGIYGYTF.

This sequence joins TRBV13 and TRBJ2-7, with a possible D match to TRBD1 (6 bases). The ends were cut back, 1 base at V and 2 bases at J, with 15 bases in the middle. From germline, CDR1 is PRHDT and CDR2 FYEKMQ (reference sequence). This CDR3 comprises 16 residues. CDR3 bases: TGTGCCAGCAGCTTAGCCGTCGGGACATCGACCTACGAGCAGTACTTC. Translation gives CASSLAVGTSTYEQYF.

This clonotype was picked up a small number of times. The V gene is TRBV4-3, the J gene TRBJ2-2, with 7 bases that match TRBD1. The germline V gene encodes CDR1 LGHNA and CDR2 YSLEER. The CDR3 is made up of 14 amino acids. J gave up 4 bases and V 5 bases, and 4 bases lay outside the gene matches. The CDR3 is CASSVGQSTGELFF. CDR3 coding DNA: TGCGCCAGCAGCGTGGGACAGAGCACCGGGGAGCTGTTTTTT.

V gene TRBV24-1 combines with J gene TRBJ2-3, with 9 positions matching TRBD1. CDR1 is KGHDR and CDR2 is SFDVKD in the germline V gene. Germline trimming cut 1 base from V and 8 bases from J; bases unmatched to any gene: 6. This CDR3 comprises 15 residues. Here the CDR3 reads CATSDFSDRGFTQYF. The CDR3 nucleotides are TGTGCCACCAGTGATTTTTCGGACAGGGGTTTTACGCAGTATTTT.

The chain employs TRBV7-9 and TRBJ2-5, with 10 bases fitting TRBD1. Germline CDR1 is SEHNR and CDR2 is FQNEAQ (reference sequence). The J segment lost 6 bases and the V segment lost 5 bases, leaving 9 bases of the junction unmatched. The CDR3 extends over 15 amino acids. CDR3 nucleotide sequence: TGTGCCAGCAGCCAAAGGGACAGGGGCTTACAGACCCAGTACTTC. Residues: CASSQRDRGLQTQYF.

Many counts were recorded for this clonotype. This chain uses TRBV20-1 with TRBJ1-1; 8 nucleotides match TRBD1. Trimming cost V 5 bases and J 3 bases; bases outside gene matches: 8. This CDR3 is built from 14 residues. From germline, CDR1 is DFQATT and CDR2 SNEGSKA (reference sequence). CDR3: CSALQDRADTEAFF. DNA of the CDR3: TGCAGTGCTTTACAGGACAGGGCGGACACTGAAGCTTTCTTT.

This clonotype appeared a few times. This sequence joins TRBV20-1 and TRBJ1-2; D ambiguous. This CDR3 region has 13 residues. V shed 1 base and J shed 7 bases, with 13 bases lying between them. Germline CDR1 reads DFQATT; CDR2 reads SNEGSKA (reference sequence). The CDR3 DNA reads TGCAGTGCTAGAGCTCCAGGATTTCGTGGCTACACCTTC. Residues: CSARAPGFRGYTF.

This clonotype was detected a few times. The chain has TRBV4-3 and TRBJ1-1; D gene unclear. CDR3 size: 17 residues. The V gene's germline CDR1 is LGHNA and CDR2 YSLEER. The V gene lost 1 base and the J gene lost 2 bases, with 17 bases spanning the gap. The CDR3 DNA follows: TGCGCCAGCAGCCAAGTTTCGGGGAGCAGACCAAACACTGAAGCTTTCTTT. This codes for CASSQVSGSRPNTEAFF.

This clonotype was seen a few times. The genes are TRBV19 and TRBJ1-2, with 9 bases that match TRBD1. V lost 6 bases, J lost 3 bases, and 8 bases stayed unmatched. This CDR3 spans 15 amino acids. The V gene's germline CDR1 is LNHDA and CDR2 SQIVND (reference sequence). The CDR3 sequence: CASRALDRGDYGYTF. CDR3 sequence (DNA): TGTGCCAGTAGAGCGTTGGACAGGGGAGACTATGGCTACACCTTC.

This clonotype was counted a few times. One base away lies a much larger clone, so this may be a sequencing read error. The chain uses TRBV12-3 or TRBV12-4 and TRBJ2-7, with 8 bases aligning to TRBD1. CDR3 size: 15 residues. The CDR3 reads CASKVQGASSYERYV. The CDR3 nucleotides are TGTGCCAGCAAGGTCCAGGGGGCTAGCTCCTACGAGCGGTACGTC.

Ten or more counts support this clonotype. J is TRBJ1-5 and V is TRBV28; TRBD1 matches 8 bases. There are 15 residues in the CDR3. Germline V lookup: CDR1 MDHEN, CDR2 SYDVKM. V lost 3 bases and J lost 7; bases outside the gene matches: 8. The CDR3 reads CASSFRPGGGQPQHF. The CDR3 nucleotides read TGTGCCAGCAGTTTCCGTCCAGGGGGCGGACAGCCCCAGCATTTT.

This clonotype was detected many times. The chain employs TRBV7-9 and TRBJ1-6; D gene ambiguous. Trimming stripped 1 base from V and 7 bases from J, with 11 bases between. The CDR3 loop spans 15 amino acids. From germline, CDR1 is SEHNR and CDR2 FQNEAQ (reference sequence). The CDR3 loop reads CASSLDWADNSPLHF. CDR3 in DNA: TGTGCCAGCAGCTTAGATTGGGCAGACAATTCACCCCTCCACTTT.

This clonotype was seen once. CDR3 sequence: CASSPGTSGPSTDTQYF. CDR3 bases: TGTGCCAGCAGCCCCGGGACTAGCGGGCCTAGCACAGATACGCAGTATTTT. This chain links TRBV7-6 with TRBJ2-3, with 12 bases matching TRBD2. Unmatched junction bases numbered 6, after V lost 5 bases and J lost 0 bases. CDR3 length: 17 residues. CDR1 is SGHVS and CDR2 is FNYEAQ in the germline V gene.

This clonotype was detected ten times or more. This chain uses TRBV6-9 with TRBJ1-3; tentative D call: TRBD1 (6 bases). V was clipped by 3 bases and J by 0 bases, with 15 bases between them. Germline CDR1 MNHGY, CDR2 SVAAGI. The CDR3 covers 17 residues. The CDR3 DNA follows: TGTGCCAGCAGTTACAGGCAGGGGTGGGGCTCTGGAAACACCATATATTTT. Amino acid sequence: CASSYRQGWGSGNTIYF.

The chain carries TRBV19 and TRBJ1-1; D possibly corresponds to TRBD1 (5 bases). Trimming removed 7 bases at V and 4 bases at J, with 13 bases between. The CDR3 spans 13 residues. In germline, CDR1 is LNHDA, CDR2 SQIVND (reference sequence). Here the CDR3 reads CASISPGGTEAFF. Written as DNA, the CDR3 is TGTGCCAGTATAAGTCCCGGGGGCACTGAAGCTTTCTTT.

This clonotype was observed at least ten times. The chain is built from TRBV20-1 and TRBJ2-4; D could derive from TRBD1 or TRBD2 (6 bases each). V lost 3 bases to trimming and J lost 2 bases, with 14 bases between them. Germline CDR1 and CDR2: DFQATT and SNEGSKA (reference sequence). The CDR3 has 15 residues. In DNA form, the CDR3 reads TGCAGTGCTAGGCAGGGGAGGAATCCCAAAAACATTCAGTACTTC. Encoded protein: CSARQGRNPKNIQYF.

This clonotype was recorded at least ten times. The chain uses TRBV7-6 and TRBJ1-5; 8 bases fit TRBD1. The J segment lost 5 bases and the V segment lost 2 bases, leaving 5 bases of the junction unmatched. The CDR3 spans 15 residues. CDR1 and CDR2 (germline): SGHVS, FNYEAQ. In DNA, the CDR3 is TGTGCCAGCAGCTTACGCGCAGGGGGCGATCAGCCCCAGCATTTT. Protein: CASSLRAGGDQPQHF.

This clonotype appeared many times. The chain carries TRBV7-9 and TRBJ1-1, with a possible D match to TRBD1 (5 bases). Germline loops: CDR1 SEHNR, CDR2 FQNEAQ (reference sequence). The CDR3 has 14 residues. The V end lost 10 bases, the J end lost 0 bases, and 15 bases lay between the germline ends. The CDR3 coding sequence is TGTGCCACCCTACTTGGGGGGATGAACACTGAAGCTTTCTTT. Translating gives CATLLGGMNTEAFF. Variable domain in full (rest from reference TRBV7-9 and TRBJ1-1): DTGVSQNPRHKITKRGQNVTFRCDPISEHNRLYWYRQTLGQGPEFLTYFQNEAQLEKSRLLSDRFSAERPKGSFSTLEIQRTEQGDSAMYLCATLLGGMNTEAFFGQGTRLTVV.

This clonotype was seen at least ten times. V usage is TRBV29-1 and J usage is TRBJ2-4; unclear D gene. Trimming shortened V by 5 bases and J by 0 bases, and 8 bases separated the two germline ends. The CDR3 contains 13 residues. Germline V gives CDR1 SQVTM, CDR2 ANQGSEA. The CDR3: CSVRTSAKNIQYF. The CDR3 DNA reads TGCAGCGTTCGGACCTCAGCCAAAAACATTCAGTACTTC.

To note about this clonotype: This clone may be a read error of a much larger clone one base away. The chain combines TRBV20-1 with TRBJ1-2; no clear D. Germline-derived CDR1 and CDR2 are DFQATT and SNEGSKA (reference sequence). V was clipped by 5 bases and J by 4 bases, with 23 bases between them. This CDR3 region has 16 residues. CDR3 region: CSAHTLTHVFVYGYTF. The CDR3 nucleotides are TGCAGTGCTCATACACTAACGCACGTTTTCGTCTATGGCTACACCTTC.

This clonotype was seen ten or more times. Mismatch with germline at one junction end may stem from a read error. The rearrangement uses TRBV5-1 and TRBJ2-1, with D perhaps matching TRBD1 (6 bases). This CDR3 is 15 amino acids long. CDR1 is SGHRS and CDR2 is YFSETQ in the germline V gene. CDR3 sequence (DNA): TGTGCCAGCAGCAGGACAGCCGAAGGCTACAATGAGCAGTTCTTC. It codes for CASSRTAEGYNEQFF.

This clonotype was seen repeatedly, ten times or more. V and J are TRBV12-3 or TRBV12-4 and TRBJ2-5; D may be TRBD1 or TRBD2 (5 bases each). The CDR3 totals 13 residues. Trimming cost V 5 bases and J 5 bases, with 12 bases left between them. The chain's CDR3 is CASSTWGSETQYF. CDR3 in DNA: TGTGCCAGCAGTACTTGGGGGAGTGAGACCCAGTACTTC.

This clonotype came up many times. The V gene is TRBV20-1, the J gene TRBJ1-4; 7 bases fit TRBD1. The V gene end was trimmed by 5 bases and the J gene end by 8 bases; junction bases not matched to a gene: 8. Germline V gene lookup returns CDR1 DFQATT and CDR2 SNEGSKA (reference sequence). The CDR3 has 13 residues. DNA of the CDR3: TGCAGTGCTCTAGACAGGGCAGGGGAAAAACTGTTTTTT. Translated, it gives CSALDRAGEKLFF.

A remark on this clonotype: This may be a read error: a much more frequent sequence differs by one nucleotide. V and J are TRBV11-2 and TRBJ1-5; tentative D call: TRBD1 (5 bases). Germline lookup yields CDR1 SGHAT and CDR2 FQNNGV. The length of the CDR3 is 15 residues. The ends were cut back, 3 bases at V and 4 bases at J, with 13 bases in the middle. Here the CDR3 reads CASSFDQGRNQPQHF. As DNA, the CDR3 is TGTGCCAGCAGCTTCGACCAGGGAAGGAATCAGCCCCAGCATTTT.

This clonotype has at least ten counts. V usage is TRBV20-1 and J usage is TRBJ1-5; 8 positions match TRBD1. The trim removed 3 bases at V and 2 bases at J, leaving 6 bases unmatched. This CDR3 spans 15 amino acids. Germline V lookup: CDR1 DFQATT, CDR2 SNEGSKA (reference sequence). CDR3 amino acids: CSASPGTGRNQPQHF. CDR3 in DNA: TGCAGTGCTAGCCCCGGGACAGGTCGCAATCAGCCCCAGCATTTT.

This clonotype was seen at least ten times. CDR3 region: CSVEQGVFVGVGETQYF. The CDR3, as DNA: TGCAGCGTTGAGCAGGGGGTCTTTGTTGGGGTGGGGGAGACCCAGTACTTC. This chain links TRBV29-1 with TRBJ2-5; 7 nucleotides line up with TRBD1. Germline V gene sequence: CDR1 SQVTM, CDR2 ANQGSEA. This CDR3 comprises 17 residues. J was trimmed by 5 bases and V by 3 bases; bases with no gene match: 18.

This clonotype was counted many times. This chain connects TRBV5-4 to TRBJ2-1; TRBD2 is a possible D gene (5 bases). This CDR3 is 14 amino acids long. Per the germline V gene, CDR1 is SGHNT and CDR2 is YYREEE (reference sequence). V lost 4 bases and J 7 bases, leaving 15 bases between the germline ends. CDR3 nucleotide sequence: TGTGCCAGCAGCCATGTGGGAGACGTAAATGAGCAGTTCTTC. This gives the protein CASSHVGDVNEQFF.

This clonotype was counted only a few times. V is TRBV3-1 and J is TRBJ2-7; the match to TRBD2 covers 11 bases. Germline V lookup: CDR1 LGHDT, CDR2 YNNKEL (reference sequence). The CDR3 extends over 15 amino acids. With V trimmed by 1 base and J by 7 bases, 6 bases remained unmatched. This CDR3 is CASSQVPSGRREQYF. In DNA, the CDR3 is TGTGCCAGCAGCCAAGTGCCTAGCGGGAGGAGGGAGCAGTACTTC.

This clonotype appeared a few times. This sequence joins TRBV19 and TRBJ2-2; 8 positions agree with TRBD1. The V gene's germline CDR1 is LNHDA and CDR2 SQIVND (reference sequence). The V segment lost 5 bases and the J segment 3 bases; nucleotides outside the gene matches: 5. The CDR3 runs 15 residues. CDR3 residues: CASSPPGGYTGELFF. DNA of the CDR3: TGTGCCAGTAGTCCACCAGGGGGCTACACCGGGGAGCTGTTTTTT. Combining the CDR3 with reference TRBV19 and TRBJ2-2 gives the whole variable domain DGGITQSPKYLFRKEGQNVTLSCEQNLNHDAMYWYRQDPGQGLRLIYYSQIVNDFQKGDIAEGYSVSREKKESFPLTVTSAQKNPTAFYLCASSPPGGYTGELFFGEGSRLTVL.